This entry concerns a single TCR beta chain. The data were obtained in a study of cytomegalovirus exposure and HLA in healthy donors. Study details: An analysis done earlier identified roughly 120 million unique TCR beta sequences from approximately 200 million T cells.

The PCR used 60 Vbeta and 13 Jbeta primers. Here immunoSEQ multiplex PCR was the method, and the copy in TCRdb shows in-frame clones only, minus some. The sample gives around 100,000 clones, roughly 80% of which show up once; around 23% is in the top ten. The source is a man aged 30 to 39 in good health and CMV-seropositive. Sequenced: PBMCs.

The chain's CDR3 is CASTYRGFGGELFF. The CDR3 coding sequence is TGTGCCAGCACTTACAGGGGGTTCGGCGGGGAGCTGTTTTTT. The rearrangement links TRBV28 to TRBJ2-2; 8 bases are shared with TRBD1. Per germline, CDR1 MDHEN and CDR2 SYDVKM. Trimming removed 7 bases from V and 7 bases from J; junction bases left unmatched: 8. This CDR3 contains 14 residues.